Listed below are T cell receptor beta chains from one sample, sequenced in a study of blood T cell repertoires in COVID-19. TCRdb's copy holds only in-frame clones and misses some; the assay was immunoSEQ multiplex PCR. The sample lists approximately 70,000 clones, around 90% occurring once. The sequenced material came from peripheral blood. Receptors originate from a woman aged 55-75 years with active COVID-19. Both conserved end residues are part of each CDR3. A D gene is named only where the DNA matches it firmly. Where a row states a size, it is once, few, many or the class of an expanded clone; other rows omit it.

D gene: .; V gene: TRBV10-3; J gene: TRBJ1-6; clone size: .; CDR3 DNA: TGTGCCATCAGTGAGTCGAAGGACAGTAATTCACCCCTCCACTTT; CDR3 protein: CAISESKDSNSPLHF
D gene: .; V gene: TRBV21-1; J gene: TRBJ2-7; clone size: .; CDR3 DNA: TGTGCCAGCAGCAAAGTGGGTAGCGGAGGGGCAATTGAGCAGTACTTC; CDR3 protein: CASSKVGSGGAIEQYF
D gene: TRBD1; V gene: TRBV19; J gene: TRBJ1-4; clone size: once; CDR3 DNA: TGTGCCAGTAGTAGGGTCAGGGGGGATGAAAAACTGTTTTTT; CDR3 protein: CASSRVRGDEKLFF
D gene: .; V gene: TRBV29-1; J gene: TRBJ1-1; clone size: .; CDR3 DNA: TGCAGCGTTGAGAGGGGGACACTGAACACTGAAGCTTTCTTT; CDR3 protein: CSVERGTLNTEAFF
D gene: TRBD1; V gene: TRBV10-2; J gene: TRBJ1-2; clone size: .; CDR3 DNA: TGCGCCAGCGGAACAGGGGGCAGGGTTTATGGCTACACCTTC; CDR3 protein: CASGTGGRVYGYTF
D gene: .; V gene: TRBV5-6; J gene: TRBJ2-2; clone size: .; CDR3 DNA: TGTGCCAGCAGCACAGCCAGAAACAGATACGCGAACACCGGGGAGCTGTTTTTT; CDR3 protein: CASSTARNRYANTGELFF
D gene: .; V gene: TRBV6-5; J gene: TRBJ2-3; clone size: .; CDR3 DNA: TGTGCCAGCAGTTGGACAGTAGATACGCAGTATTTT; CDR3 protein: CASSWTVDTQYF
D gene: .; V gene: TRBV12-5; J gene: TRBJ2-1; clone size: .; CDR3 DNA: TGTGCTAGTGGTTTGACCGGGAATGAGCAGTTCTTC; CDR3 protein: CASGLTGNEQFF
D gene: .; V gene: TRBV5-4; J gene: TRBJ2-3; clone size: .; CDR3 DNA: TGTGCCAGCAGGGCCCCGGAGATAGATACGCAGTATTTT; CDR3 protein: CASRAPEIDTQYF
D gene: .; V gene: TRBV7-2; J gene: TRBJ1-2; clone size: .; CDR3 DNA: TGTGCCAGCAGCGCGGGGACTATATGGGGTGGCTACACCTTC; CDR3 protein: CASSAGTIWGGYTF
D gene: .; V gene: TRBV13; J gene: TRBJ2-2; clone size: many; CDR3 DNA: TGTGCCAGCAGCGCATACAGGGTAGCCGGGGAGCTGTTTTTT; CDR3 protein: CASSAYRVAGELFF
D gene: TRBD2; V gene: TRBV24-1; J gene: TRBJ2-1; clone size: .; CDR3 DNA: TGTGCCACCGGGAGCGGGAGTTTAAATGAGCAGTTCTTC; CDR3 protein: CATGSGSLNEQFF
D gene: .; V gene: TRBV27; J gene: TRBJ1-2; clone size: .; CDR3 DNA: TGTGCCAGCAAGATTTTCGGGGGGCAGGGGTATGGCTACACCTTC; CDR3 protein: CASKIFGGQGYGYTF
D gene: TRBD1; V gene: TRBV6-5; J gene: TRBJ1-1; clone size: .; CDR3 DNA: TGTGCCAGCAGCCGAGGACAGGGGGAAGCTTTCTTT; CDR3 protein: CASSRGQGEAFF
D gene: .; V gene: TRBV3-1/TRBV3-2; J gene: TRBJ1-6; clone size: .; CDR3 DNA: TGTGCCAGCAGCCAAGATCCGGGGTCACCCCTCCACTTT; CDR3 protein: CASSQDPGSPLHF
D gene: .; V gene: TRBV28; J gene: TRBJ1-5; clone size: .; CDR3 DNA: TGTGCCAGCAGTTACGACAGGAGGCAGCATTTT; CDR3 protein: CASSYDRRQHF
D gene: .; V gene: TRBV20-1; J gene: TRBJ2-7; clone size: .; CDR3 DNA: TGCAGTGCTCGTGGACAGTACTACGAGCAGTACTTC; CDR3 protein: CSARGQYYEQYF
D gene: .; V gene: TRBV11-2; J gene: TRBJ1-2; clone size: .; CDR3 DNA: TGTGCCAGCAGCTTAGGGCCGGGATCTAACTATGGCTACACCTTC; CDR3 protein: CASSLGPGSNYGYTF
D gene: .; V gene: TRBV19; J gene: TRBJ2-3; clone size: .; CDR3 DNA: TGTGCCAGTAGCCCGACTAGTTCTACGCAGTATTTT; CDR3 protein: CASSPTSSTQYF
D gene: TRBD1; V gene: TRBV6-6; J gene: TRBJ1-5; clone size: .; CDR3 DNA: TGTGCCAGCAGGGTCGGAGGGGGCGGCAATCAGCCCCAGCATTTT; CDR3 protein: CASRVGGGGNQPQHF
D gene: .; V gene: TRBV6-1; J gene: TRBJ1-5; clone size: .; CDR3 DNA: TGTGCCAGCAGTGAATCGGACAGATATCAGCCCCAGCATTTT; CDR3 protein: CASSESDRYQPQHF
D gene: .; V gene: TRBV18; J gene: TRBJ1-5; clone size: .; CDR3 DNA: TGTGCCAGCTCACCCCCGCAGGGCCAGGGGAGCAATCAGCCCCAGCATTTT; CDR3 protein: CASSPPQGQGSNQPQHF
D gene: .; V gene: TRBV5-1; J gene: TRBJ1-1; clone size: .; CDR3 DNA: TGCGCCAGCAGCCGCGGGGAGCGAGTCTCCGGAGCTTTCTTT; CDR3 protein: CASSRGERVSGAFF
D gene: TRBD2; V gene: TRBV9; J gene: TRBJ2-7; clone size: .; CDR3 DNA: TGTGCCAGCAGCCCCCGGACTAGCGGGAGGGGTTTCGGCGAGCAGTACTTC; CDR3 protein: CASSPRTSGRGFGEQYF
D gene: .; V gene: TRBV2; J gene: TRBJ1-6; clone size: .; CDR3 DNA: TGTGCCAGCAGTGAAAGCGGCAGAAGCTCCTATAATTCACCCCTCCACTTT; CDR3 protein: CASSESGRSSYNSPLHF
D gene: .; V gene: TRBV5-6; J gene: TRBJ2-5; clone size: .; CDR3 DNA: TGTGCCAGCAGCTTGGAAGGGGCCTGGGAGACCCAGTACTTC; CDR3 protein: CASSLEGAWETQYF
D gene: .; V gene: TRBV10-1; J gene: TRBJ2-7; clone size: .; CDR3 DNA: TGCGCCAGCAGTGCGGGGATCGAGCAGTACTTC; CDR3 protein: CASSAGIEQYF
D gene: TRBD2; V gene: TRBV19; J gene: TRBJ2-3; clone size: .; CDR3 DNA: TGTGCCAGTAGTACTAGCGGGAACGCAGATACGCAGTATTTT; CDR3 protein: CASSTSGNADTQYF
D gene: TRBD2; V gene: TRBV9; J gene: TRBJ2-1; clone size: .; CDR3 DNA: TGTGCCAGCAGCGGGAGGACTAGCGGCAATGAGCAGTTCTTC; CDR3 protein: CASSGRTSGNEQFF
D gene: .; V gene: TRBV19; J gene: TRBJ1-1; clone size: .; CDR3 DNA: TGTGCCAGTAGTATCTACAGAGAGACTGAAGCTTTCTTT; CDR3 protein: CASSIYRETEAFF
D gene: TRBD1; V gene: TRBV7-9; J gene: TRBJ1-1; clone size: .; CDR3 DNA: TGTGCCAGCAGCCGGGCCGGGACAGGCTCCCGAGCTTTCTTT; CDR3 protein: CASSRAGTGSRAFF
D gene: .; V gene: TRBV7-2; J gene: TRBJ1-2; clone size: .; CDR3 DNA: TGTGCCAGCAGCTTGGGGCAGAACTATGGCTACACCTTC; CDR3 protein: CASSLGQNYGYTF
D gene: TRBD2; V gene: TRBV7-9; J gene: TRBJ2-1; clone size: .; CDR3 DNA: TGTGCCAGCAGCCCCCAAAGGACTAGCCGTAATGAGCAGTTCTTC; CDR3 protein: CASSPQRTSRNEQFF
D gene: TRBD2; V gene: TRBV7-6; J gene: TRBJ2-1; clone size: .; CDR3 DNA: TGTGCCAGCAGCACCGGGACTAGCGGGAACAATGAGCAGTTCTTC; CDR3 protein: CASSTGTSGNNEQFF
D gene: .; V gene: TRBV2; J gene: TRBJ2-1; clone size: .; CDR3 DNA: TGTGCCAGCAGTGAATCGTTTGATGAGCAGTTCTTC; CDR3 protein: CASSESFDEQFF
D gene: .; V gene: TRBV21-1; J gene: TRBJ2-7; clone size: .; CDR3 DNA: TGTGCCAGCAGCATTGCCCACAGGGGAGGAACCTACGAGCAGTACTTC; CDR3 protein: CASSIAHRGGTYEQYF
D gene: .; V gene: TRBV5-1; J gene: TRBJ1-1; clone size: .; CDR3 DNA: TGCGCCAGCAGCTTGGAGATCTGGTCAGGGACAAACACTGAAGCTTTCTTT; CDR3 protein: CASSLEIWSGTNTEAFF